This T cell receptor beta chain derives from a study of CD8+ T cells in alopecia areata. Study-wide background: Tofacitinib therapy lasting 6 to 18 months was followed by 6 months off drug.

cDNA reverse transcribed from extracted RNA served as the sequencing template. Repertoires were generated with immunoSEQ multiplex PCR, while TCRdb's copy carries only in-frame clones and drops some. Of 130,000 to 150,000 clones in the sample, approximately 50% were seen once. The source was CD4+ T cells sorted from blood, collected at week 0. This receptor was identified in a human donor with alopecia areata.

CDR3 sequence reads: CASSLGNRARNTEAFF. The CDR3 nucleotides are TGCGCCAGCAGCTTGGGCAACAGGGCCCGGAACACTGAAGCTTTCTTT. The rearrangement uses TRBV5-1 and TRBJ1-1; D is perhaps TRBD1 (6 bases). Looked up from germline, CDR1 is SGHRS and CDR2 is YFSETQ. The length of the CDR3 is 16 residues. The V end lost 0 bases, the J end lost 1 base, and 13 bases lay between the germline ends.